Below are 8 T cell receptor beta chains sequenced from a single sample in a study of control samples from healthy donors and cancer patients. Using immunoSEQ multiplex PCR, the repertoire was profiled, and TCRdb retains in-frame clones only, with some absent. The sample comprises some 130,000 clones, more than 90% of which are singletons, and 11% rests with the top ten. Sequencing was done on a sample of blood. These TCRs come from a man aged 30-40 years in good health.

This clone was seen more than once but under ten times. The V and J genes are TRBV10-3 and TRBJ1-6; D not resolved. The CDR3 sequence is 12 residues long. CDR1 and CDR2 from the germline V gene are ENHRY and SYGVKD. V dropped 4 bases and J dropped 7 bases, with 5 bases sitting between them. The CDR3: CAISGRNSPLHF. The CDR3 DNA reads TGTGCCATCAGTGGGAGGAATTCACCCCTCCACTTT.

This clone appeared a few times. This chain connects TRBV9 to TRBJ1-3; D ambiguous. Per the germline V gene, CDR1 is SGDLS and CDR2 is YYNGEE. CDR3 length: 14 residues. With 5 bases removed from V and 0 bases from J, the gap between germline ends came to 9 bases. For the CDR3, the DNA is TGTGCCAGCAGTGCGGGAAACTCTGGAAACACCATATATTTT. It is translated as CASSAGNSGNTIYF.

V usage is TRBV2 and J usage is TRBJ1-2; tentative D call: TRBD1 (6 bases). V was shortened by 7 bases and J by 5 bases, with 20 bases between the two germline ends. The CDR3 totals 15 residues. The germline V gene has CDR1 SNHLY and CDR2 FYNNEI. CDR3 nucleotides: TGTGCCAGCAAACATTCGACAGGCGGCTCGTATGGCTACACCTTC. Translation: CASKHSTGGSYGYTF.

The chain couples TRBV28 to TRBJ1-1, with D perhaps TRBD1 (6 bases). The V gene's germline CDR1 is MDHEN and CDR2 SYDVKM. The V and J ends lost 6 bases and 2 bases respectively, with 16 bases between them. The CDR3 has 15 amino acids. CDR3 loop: CASRSGGLGNTEAFF. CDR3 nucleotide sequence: TGTGCCAGCAGGTCGGGGGGGCTAGGAAACACTGAAGCTTTCTTT.

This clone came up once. The CDR3 DNA is TGTGCCAGCAGCCCCGGGCTGCTAGCGGCAGATACGCAGTATTTT. It translates to CASSPGLLAADTQYF. The chain employs TRBV11-2 and TRBJ2-3, with TRBD2 matching over 7 bases. This CDR3 has 15 amino acids. Germline V CDR1 and CDR2: SGHAT, FQNNGV. J lost 4 bases, V lost 5 bases, and 9 bases had no gene match.

CDR3 bases: TGTGCCAGCAGTTACGGAGCAGGGGTAGAGGGCTACACCTTC. The encoded protein is CASSYGAGVEGYTF. The chain joins TRBV6-5 to TRBJ1-2; D perhaps matches TRBD1 (6 bases). The CDR3 has 14 residues. V lost 2 bases to trimming and J lost 8 bases, with 15 bases between them. Germline-derived CDR1 and CDR2 are MNHEY and SVGAGI.

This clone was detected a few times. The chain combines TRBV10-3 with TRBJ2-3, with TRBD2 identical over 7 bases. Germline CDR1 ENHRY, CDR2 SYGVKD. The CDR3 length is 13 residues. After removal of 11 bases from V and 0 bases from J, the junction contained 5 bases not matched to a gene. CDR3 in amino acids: CAAASGSTDTQYF. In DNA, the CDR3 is TGTGCCGCGGCTAGCGGTAGCACAGATACGCAGTATTTT.

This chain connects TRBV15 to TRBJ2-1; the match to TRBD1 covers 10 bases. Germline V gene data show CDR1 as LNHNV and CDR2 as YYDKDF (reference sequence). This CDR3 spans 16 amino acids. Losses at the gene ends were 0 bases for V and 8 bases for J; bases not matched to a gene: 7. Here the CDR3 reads CATSRETFGTGDEQFF. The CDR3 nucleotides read TGTGCCACCAGCAGAGAAACATTTGGGACAGGGGATGAGCAGTTCTTC.